A single sample gave rise to the 2 T cell receptor beta chains below, sequenced in a study of cytomegalovirus exposure and HLA in healthy donors. PCR employed 60 Vbeta and 13 Jbeta primers. Sequencing was performed with immunoSEQ multiplex PCR; in TCRdb, only in-frame clones are kept and a portion is missing. The repertoire includes 140,000 or so clones, 70% of them detected once, and approximately 1.8% sits in the top ten. Sequencing used PBMCs. The receptors were sampled from a woman between 25 and 40 years old in good health and CMV-seronegative.

This clone was seen a handful of times. The chain couples TRBV2 to TRBJ1-3; 7 nucleotides line up with TRBD1. This CDR3 is built from 13 residues. CDR1 SNHLY and CDR2 FYNNEI come from the germline V gene. Germline trimming cut 8 bases from V and 3 bases from J; bases unmatched to any gene: 4. Here the CDR3 reads CASGRDSGNTIYF. The CDR3 DNA reads as TGTGCCAGCGGCCGGGACAGTGGAAACACCATATATTTT.

V usage is TRBV2 and J usage is TRBJ1-6; no definite D call. CDR1 SNHLY and CDR2 FYNNEI come from the germline V gene. Between the trimmed V and J ends, which lost 7 bases and 4 bases, there was a span of 11 bases. The CDR3 runs 14 residues. For the CDR3, the DNA is TGTGCCAGCAATCAGGCTGATTATAATTCACCCCTCCACTTT. This sequence encodes CASNQADYNSPLHF.